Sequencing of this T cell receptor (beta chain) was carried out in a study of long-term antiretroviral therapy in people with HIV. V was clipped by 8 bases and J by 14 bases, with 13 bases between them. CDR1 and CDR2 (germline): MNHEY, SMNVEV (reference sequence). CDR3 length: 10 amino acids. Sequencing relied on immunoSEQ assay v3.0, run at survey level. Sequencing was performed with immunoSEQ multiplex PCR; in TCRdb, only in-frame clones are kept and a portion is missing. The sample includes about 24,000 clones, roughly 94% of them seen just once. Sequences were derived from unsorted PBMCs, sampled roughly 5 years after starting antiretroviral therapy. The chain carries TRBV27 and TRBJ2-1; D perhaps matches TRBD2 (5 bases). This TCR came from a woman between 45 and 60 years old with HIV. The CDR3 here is CASRGGWEFF. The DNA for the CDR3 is TGTGCCAGCCGGGGTGGCTGGGAGTTCTTC.